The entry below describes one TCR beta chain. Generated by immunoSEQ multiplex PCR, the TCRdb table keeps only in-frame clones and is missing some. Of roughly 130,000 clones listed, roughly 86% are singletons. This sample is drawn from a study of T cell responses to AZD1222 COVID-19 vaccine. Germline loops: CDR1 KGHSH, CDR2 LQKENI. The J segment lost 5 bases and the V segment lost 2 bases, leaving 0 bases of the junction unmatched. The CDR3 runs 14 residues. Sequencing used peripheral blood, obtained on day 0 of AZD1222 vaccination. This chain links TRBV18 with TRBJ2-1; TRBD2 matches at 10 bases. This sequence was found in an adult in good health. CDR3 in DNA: TGTGCCAGCTCACCAGGACTAGCGGACAATGAGCAGTTCTTC. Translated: CASSPGLADNEQFF.